One sample yielded the 5 T cell receptor beta chains listed below, sequenced in a study of OX40 agonist ivuxolimab in advanced cancers. Profiling relied on immunoSEQ multiplex PCR, and the TCRdb table lists in-frame clones only, not all of them. The sample includes some 94,000 clones, under 95% of them seen just once. Here the sequenced sample was CD4+ or CD8+ T cells sorted from blood, taken in a trial of the OX40 agonist ivuxolimab. Receptors originate from an adult with an advanced solid tumor such as melanoma, head and neck, liver or kidney cancer.

The chain recombines TRBV7-2 with TRBJ2-7, with D perhaps matching TRBD2 (6 bases). V shed 2 bases and J shed 4 bases, with 21 bases lying between them. This CDR3 has 17 residues. CDR1 SGHTA and CDR2 FQGNSA come from the germline V gene. CDR3 sequence: CASSLHPSGLSAYEQYF. The CDR3 region has the DNA TGTGCCAGCAGCTTACATCCCAGCGGGTTGTCCGCTTACGAGCAGTACTTC.

The chain joins TRBV2 to TRBJ1-2; a weak D match, TRBD1 (5 bases). The CDR3 consists of 15 residues. Germline CDR1 and CDR2: SNHLY and FYNNEI. V was cut by 6 bases and J by 6 bases, with 20 bases left in between. The chain's CDR3 is CASSESRTPRNGYTF. The CDR3 DNA follows: TGTGCCAGCAGCGAAAGCCGGACACCGAGGAATGGCTACACCTTC.

This chain links TRBV11-2 with TRBJ2-2, with 10 bases that match TRBD2. Germline loops: CDR1 SGHAT, CDR2 FQNNGV. The CDR3 length is 19 residues. The trim removed 11 bases at V and 4 bases at J, leaving 22 bases unmatched. The CDR3 loop is CAGRKGLAGGSGVTGELFF. The CDR3 region has the DNA TGTGCCGGAAGGAAGGGTTTAGCGGGAGGCTCGGGAGTCACCGGGGAGCTGTTTTTT. The full variable domain, its missing parts supplied by reference TRBV11-2 and TRBJ2-2, is EAGVAQSPRYKIIEKRQSVAFWCNPISGHATLYWYQQILGQGPKLLIQFQNNGVVDDSQLPKDRFSAERLKGVDSTLKIQPAKLEDSAVYLCAGRKGLAGGSGVTGELFFGEGSRLTVL.

In this sample, this clone turned up once. The chain joins TRBV7-2 to TRBJ2-1; D might be TRBD2 (6 bases). The germline V gene encodes CDR1 SGHTA and CDR2 FQGNSA. Between the trimmed V and J ends, which lost 0 bases and 9 bases, there was a span of 15 bases. The CDR3 runs to 15 residues. The CDR3 DNA follows: TGTGCCAGCAGCTTAGCGGGCGGGGCGGCGCTTGAGCAGTTCTTC. Amino acids: CASSLAGGAALEQFF.

This clone has just a few counts. The chain joins TRBV7-9 to TRBJ1-2; D gene unclear. With 0 bases removed from V and 2 bases from J, the gap between germline ends came to 7 bases. The CDR3 runs to 14 residues. Looked up from germline, CDR1 is SEHNR and CDR2 is FQNEAQ (reference sequence). CDR3 residues: CASSLAEANYGYTF. As DNA, the CDR3 is TGTGCCAGCAGCTTAGCTGAGGCCAACTATGGCTACACCTTC.